These 9 T cell receptor beta chains came from one sample sequenced in a study of post-analysis software for immune sequencing data. Overall study findings and caveats: Included in a set of four or five TRBV segments more frequent in patients than controls were TRBV5-6, TRBV5-1 and TRBV20-1.

Their specific antigens are unknown. Incorporated into the TCR beta cDNA libraries were unique molecular identifiers, which served to reduce PCR and sequencing biases. TCRdb ran MiXCR on the PCR reads and lists one entry per CDR3 protein. The repertoire includes some 260,000 distinct CDR3 sequences, roughly a third of them detected once, and under 5.5% sits in the top ten. The sample consisted of blood. These receptor sequences come from a girl aged 10 to 17 with multiple sclerosis.

In this sample, this clonotype turned up many times. This sequence joins TRBV5-1 and TRBJ1-2; D is ambiguous. CDR1 SGHRS and CDR2 YFSETQ come from the germline V gene. The CDR3 contains 17 residues. Between the trimmed V and J ends, which lost 4 bases and 0 bases, there was a span of 19 bases. In DNA form, the CDR3 reads TGCGCCAGCAGCCCGGACGGCAGAACTCTGCCTAACTATGGCTACACCTTC. Translated: CASSPDGRTLPNYGYTF.

Details on this clonotype: A much larger clone lies one base from this, so it may be a read error. This chain links TRBV20-1 with TRBJ2-5, with D perhaps matching TRBD1 (6 bases). The V and J ends lost 1 base and 4 bases respectively, with 13 bases between them. Germline V gene lookup returns CDR1 DFQATT and CDR2 SNEGSKA (reference sequence). The CDR3 is made up of 14 amino acids. The CDR3 sequence: CSARGGLGGETQYF. CDR3 sequence (DNA): TGCAGTGCTAGAGGGGGGCTGGGTGGAGAGACCCAGTACTTC.

The V gene is TRBV5-6, the J gene TRBJ2-7; no firm D call. Germline V gene lookup returns CDR1 SGHDT and CDR2 YYEEEE. Trimming took off 1 base at V and 3 bases at J, with 8 bases between the two ends. The length of the CDR3 is 13 residues. The CDR3 region is CASSLTEVYEQYF. CDR3 nucleotide sequence: TGTGCCAGCAGCTTGACGGAAGTCTACGAGCAGTACTTC.

V gene TRBV10-3 combines with J gene TRBJ2-7; 7 positions match TRBD2. After removal of 0 bases from V and 2 bases from J, the junction contained 4 bases not matched to a gene. Germline CDR1 reads ENHRY; CDR2 reads SYGVKD. The CDR3 runs 15 residues. CDR3 residues: CAISESRTSPYEQYF. CDR3 bases: TGTGCCATCAGTGAGTCTAGGACTAGTCCCTACGAGCAGTACTTC.

The J gene is TRBJ1-1, the V gene TRBV10-3; TRBD1 aligns across 11 bases. Per the germline V gene, CDR1 is ENHRY and CDR2 is SYGVKD. The J segment lost 7 bases and the V segment lost 3 bases, leaving 16 bases of the junction unmatched. This CDR3 spans 18 amino acids. CDR3 bases: TGTGCCATCAGTGACTCCGGGACAGGGGGAAACTACGGCCTTGAAGCTTTCTTT. This encodes CAISDSGTGGNYGLEAFF.

Notes on this clonotype: One end of the junction varies from germline; a read error may be responsible. The chain carries TRBV7-3 and TRBJ1-6; D ambiguous. This CDR3 contains 14 residues. Germline-derived CDR1 and CDR2 are SGHTA and FQGTGA. The CDR3 loop reads CASSQTAIGSPPHF. In DNA form, the CDR3 reads TGTGCCAGCAGCCAGACCGCAATTGGATCACCCCCCCACTTT.

At least ten counts were recorded for this clonotype. This chain connects TRBV12-3 or TRBV12-4 to TRBJ2-5; D unclear. This CDR3 is 11 amino acids long. The V and J ends lost 1 base and 8 bases respectively, with 5 bases between them. CDR3: CASSLGITQYF. CDR3 sequence (DNA): TGTGCCAGCAGTTTAGGAATTACCCAGTACTTC.

There are many counts of this clonotype. CDR3 region: CASSSQGLKQPQHF. The CDR3, as DNA: TGTGCCAGCAGCTCCCAGGGTTTGAAGCAGCCCCAGCATTTT. J is TRBJ1-5 and V is TRBV5-6, with TRBD1 as a possible D gene (5 bases). Between the trimmed V and J ends, which lost 3 bases and 7 bases, there was a span of 14 bases. Germline CDR1 reads SGHDT; CDR2 reads YYEEEE. The CDR3 loop spans 14 amino acids.

This chain joins TRBV11-1 and TRBJ2-5; the match to TRBD2 covers 7 bases. J lost 5 bases, V lost 5 bases, and 5 bases had no gene match. Germline values: CDR1 SGHAT, CDR2 FQDESV (reference sequence). This CDR3 contains 13 residues. Here the CDR3 DNA reads TGTGCCAGCAGCCCCCGGGAGGTGGAGACCCAGTACTTC. Translating gives CASSPREVETQYF.